Listed below are T cell receptor beta chains from one sample, sequenced in a study of cytomegalovirus exposure and HLA in healthy donors. Libraries were prepared by immunoSEQ multiplex PCR; TCRdb keeps only in-frame clonotypes and omits some of them. The sample shows 110,000 to 150,000 clones, 75% to 85% of them seen only once. Sequencing was carried out using PBMCs. These receptors all stem from a man aged 35-49 years in good health and CMV-seronegative. Both conserved end residues are part of each CDR3. A D gene is named only where the DNA matches it firmly. Clone size, where shown, is once, few, many, or a class for clones that have expanded.

j_call d_call v_call clone_size cdr3_nt cdr3_aa
TRBJ1-1 NA TRBV7-2 NA TGTGCCAGCAGCCAGGCGCTGGCGAACACTGAAGCTTTCTTT CASSQALANTEAFF
TRBJ2-7 NA TRBV14 NA TGTGCCAGCAGCCTATTCGGGGACGAGCAGTACTTC CASSLFGDEQYF
TRBJ1-6 NA TRBV30 NA TGTGCCTGGATTTTGGGCAGGGACAATTCCCCCCTCCACTTT CAWILGRDNSPLHF
TRBJ1-2 NA TRBV4-1 once TGCGCCAGCAGCCAAGAAGCGGGGGCGTCTAACTATGGCTACACCTTC CASSQEAGASNYGYTF
TRBJ1-1 NA TRBV4-3 NA TGCGCCAGCAGCCAAGACCGCGGGGACACTGAAGCTTTCTTT CASSQDRGDTEAFF
TRBJ1-1 NA TRBV5-1 NA TGCGCCAGCAGCTTGCGGCCAGGCAGGGGCATGAACACTGAAGCTTTCTTT CASSLRPGRGMNTEAFF
TRBJ2-4 TRBD1 TRBV6-5 NA TGTGCCAGCAGTTACTCGACCGGGACAGGGAAAAACATTCAGTACTTC CASSYSTGTGKNIQYF
TRBJ1-2 TRBD1 TRBV7-2 NA TGTGCCAGCAGCTTAGGGACAGGGAGCTATGGCTACACCTTC CASSLGTGSYGYTF
TRBJ1-2 TRBD1 TRBV6-5 NA TGTGCCAGCAGTGATACAGGGGCCTATGGCTACACCTTC CASSDTGAYGYTF
TRBJ2-6 TRBD1 TRBV5-4 NA TGTGCCAGCAGTTCGACAGGGGCTGGGGCCAACGTCCTGACTTTC CASSSTGAGANVLTF
TRBJ2-7 NA TRBV28 NA TGTGCCAGCAGTAACCTACGAGGGCAGTACTTC CASSNLRGQYF
TRBJ2-5 TRBD1 TRBV7-2 NA TGTGCCAGCAGCCATTACAGGGGGCAAGAGACCCAGTACTTC CASSHYRGQETQYF
TRBJ1-2 NA TRBV20-1 NA TGCAGTGCTATTAGCGGTAGGGGCTACACCTTC CSAISGRGYTF
TRBJ2-5 NA TRBV6-1 few TGTGCCAGCAGTCAGGGTGGAGAGCAGTACTTC CASSQGGEQYF
TRBJ1-1 TRBD1 TRBV20-1 NA TGCGCCCTCCACAGGGGGACTGAAGCTTTCTTT CALHRGTEAFF
TRBJ1-5 TRBD1 TRBV18 NA TGTGCCAGCTCACGCCCCACCCCGACAGGGGTCAATCAGCCCCAGCATTTT CASSRPTPTGVNQPQHF
TRBJ1-6 NA TRBV28 NA TGTGCCAGCAGGCCTGTCCGGGGGGAGGGTTCACCCCTCCACTTT CASRPVRGEGSPLHF
TRBJ2-1 NA TRBV18 NA TGTGCCAGCTCACCACCGGCCAGCTACAATGAGCAGTTCTTC CASSPPASYNEQFF
TRBJ1-1 TRBD1 TRBV7-3 NA TGTGCCAGCAGCACCGGACAGGGGGGTTTAACTGAAGCTTTCTTT CASSTGQGGLTEAFF
TRBJ1-2 TRBD1 TRBV6-1 NA TGTGCCAGCAGTGAAACCGGCAGGGGGCTGGATGGCTACACCTTC CASSETGRGLDGYTF
TRBJ1-2 TRBD1 TRBV7-2 NA TGTGCCAGCAGCTCCACGACAGGGCTGGGGGGCTACACCTTC CASSSTTGLGGYTF
TRBJ2-2 NA TRBV6-6 NA TGTGCCAGCAGTACCGGGACATTGAACACCGGGGAGCTGTTTTTT CASSTGTLNTGELFF
TRBJ1-2 NA TRBV5-5 NA TGTGCCAGCAGCTCATTTGCCAGGGATTATGGCTACACCTTC CASSSFARDYGYTF
TRBJ1-6 TRBD1 TRBV18 NA TGTGCCAGCTCACATAGACAGGGGAACCAGGGGGCCCTCCACTTT CASSHRQGNQGALHF
TRBJ1-1 NA TRBV6-1 NA TGTGCCAGCACCAGGAACACTGAAGCTTTCTTT CASTRNTEAFF
TRBJ2-3 NA TRBV10-3 NA TGTGCCATCAGTTTGTCTAATCCGGGCACAGATACGCAGTATTTT CAISLSNPGTDTQYF
TRBJ1-1 NA TRBV19 once TGTGCCAGTAGTATGAAGGAGGGTGCTGAAGCTTTCTTT CASSMKEGAEAFF
TRBJ1-4 NA TRBV27 NA TGTGCCAGCAGTTTAGATGGGAGGGGAAGGGAAAAACTGTTTTTT CASSLDGRGREKLFF
TRBJ2-1 TRBD1 TRBV7-2 NA TGTGCCAGCAGCTTAGGGGGGACAGGGGGCAATGAGCAGTTCTTC CASSLGGTGGNEQFF
TRBJ2-3 TRBD2 TRBV5-1 NA TGCGCCAGCAGCTTGGAGGTTAGCGGGGGAGATACGCAGTATTTT CASSLEVSGGDTQYF
TRBJ2-2 TRBD2 TRBV25-1 NA TGTGCCAGCAGTAGCGGGGGGATTAACACCGGGGAGCTGTTTTTT CASSSGGINTGELFF
TRBJ2-3 NA TRBV2 once TGTGCCAGCAGTGAACCCGGCACAGATACGCAGTATTTT CASSEPGTDTQYF
TRBJ2-7 TRBD2 TRBV7-6 NA TGTGCCAGCAGCTTTGGGGGGACTAGCTACGAGCAGTACTTC CASSFGGTSYEQYF
TRBJ1-5 NA TRBV28 NA TGTGCCAGCAGTTTCCAAGACACCAATTTCAATCAGCCCCAGCATTTT CASSFQDTNFNQPQHF
TRBJ2-4 NA TRBV14 NA TGTGCCAGCAGCCAAGATCGTAGTCTCAAAAACATTCAGTACTTC CASSQDRSLKNIQYF
TRBJ1-4 TRBD1 TRBV7-2 NA TGTGCCAGCAGCTTAAACAGGGGGACAGTTCAAGGAAAACTGTTTTTT CASSLNRGTVQGKLFF
TRBJ2-2 TRBD2 TRBV10-1 few TGCGCCAGCAGTGGATCTGTAGCGGGGAGCGGGGAGCTGTTTTTT CASSGSVAGSGELFF
TRBJ2-2 TRBD1 TRBV27 NA TGTGCCAGCAGGACACAGGGGGCCGCGAACACCGGGGAGCTGTTTTTT CASRTQGAANTGELFF
TRBJ1-4 TRBD1 TRBV7-9 NA TGTGCCAGCAGCTTAGGGAGGACAGGGGAAAATGAAAAACTGTTTTTT CASSLGRTGENEKLFF
TRBJ2-5 NA TRBV10-1 NA TGCGCCAGCAGTGAGTCGGGGGACCGGGAGCAGTACTTC CASSESGDREQYF
TRBJ2-7 NA TRBV29-1 NA TGCAGCGTTGATGGCGGTCCCCCCACCTACGAGCAGTACTTC CSVDGGPPTYEQYF
TRBJ1-1 TRBD1 TRBV5-6 NA TGTGCCAGCAGCACAGGGGCCCGGGACACTGAAGCTTTCTTT CASSTGARDTEAFF
TRBJ2-3 NA TRBV10-1 NA TGCGCCAGCAGTGAGTCAGGGGGTACAGATACGCAGTATTTT CASSESGGTDTQYF
TRBJ2-5 TRBD2 TRBV29-1 NA TGCAGCGTTGAAGCCTCACCCAGGACTAGCCAAAGTATATTGCAAGAGACCCAGTACTTC CSVEASPRTSQSILQETQYF
TRBJ2-4 NA TRBV30 NA TGTGCCTGGAGTGTCGCCTGGGGACTAGCCAAAAACATTCAGTACTTC CAWSVAWGLAKNIQYF
TRBJ1-5 NA TRBV19 once TGTGCCAGTAGTATTCGCAAACCGGGACATGGGGAAGATCAGCCCCAGCATTTT CASSIRKPGHGEDQPQHF
TRBJ1-5 NA TRBV28 NA TGTGCCAGCAGTTTGGGGGGAACAGGTAATCAGCCCCAGCATTTT CASSLGGTGNQPQHF
TRBJ2-2 TRBD1 TRBV19 few TGTGCCGGCAGTGGGAGACAGGGTGTGCCCGGGGAGCTGTTTTTT CAGSGRQGVPGELFF
TRBJ2-3 NA TRBV28 once TGTGCCAGCAGTTTCCCACTAGCAGTCACAGATACGCAGTATTTT CASSFPLAVTDTQYF
TRBJ1-5 TRBD1 TRBV18 NA TGTGCCAGCTCAGCTTCCGGGACAGCGAGCAATCAGCCCCAGCATTTT CASSASGTASNQPQHF
TRBJ2-7 NA TRBV27 NA TGTGCCAGCAGTCCAAGGACAGCCGTAGGATACGAGCAGTACTTC CASSPRTAVGYEQYF